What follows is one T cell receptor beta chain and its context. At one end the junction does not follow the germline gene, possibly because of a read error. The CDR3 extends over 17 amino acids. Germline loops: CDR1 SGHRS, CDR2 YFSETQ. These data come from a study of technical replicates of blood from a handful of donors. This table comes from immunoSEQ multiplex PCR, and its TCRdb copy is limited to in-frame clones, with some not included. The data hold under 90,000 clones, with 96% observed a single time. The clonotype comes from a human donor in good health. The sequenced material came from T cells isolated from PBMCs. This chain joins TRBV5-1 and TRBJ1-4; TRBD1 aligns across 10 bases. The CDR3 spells CASSGDRGSATNEKLFF. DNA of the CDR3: TGCGCCAGCAGCGGGGACAGGGGAAGTGCAACTAATGAAAAGCTGTTTTTT.